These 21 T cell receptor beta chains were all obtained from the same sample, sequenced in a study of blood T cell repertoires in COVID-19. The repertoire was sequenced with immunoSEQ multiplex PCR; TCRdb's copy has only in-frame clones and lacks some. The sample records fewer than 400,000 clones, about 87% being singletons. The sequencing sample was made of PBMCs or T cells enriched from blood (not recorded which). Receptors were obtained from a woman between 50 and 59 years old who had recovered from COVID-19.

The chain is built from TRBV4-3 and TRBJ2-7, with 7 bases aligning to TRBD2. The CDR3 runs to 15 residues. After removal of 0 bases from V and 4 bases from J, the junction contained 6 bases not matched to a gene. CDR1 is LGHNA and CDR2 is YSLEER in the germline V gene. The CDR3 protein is CASSQDLWGGYEQYF. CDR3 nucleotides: TGCGCCAGCAGCCAAGATTTGTGGGGGGGTTACGAGCAGTACTTC.

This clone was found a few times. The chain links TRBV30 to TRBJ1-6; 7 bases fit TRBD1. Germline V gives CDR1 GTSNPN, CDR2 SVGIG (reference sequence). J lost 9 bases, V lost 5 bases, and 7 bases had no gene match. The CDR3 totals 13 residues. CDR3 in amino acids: CAWSGQSASPLHF. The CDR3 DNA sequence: TGTGCCTGGTCGGGACAGTCTGCTTCACCCCTCCACTTT.

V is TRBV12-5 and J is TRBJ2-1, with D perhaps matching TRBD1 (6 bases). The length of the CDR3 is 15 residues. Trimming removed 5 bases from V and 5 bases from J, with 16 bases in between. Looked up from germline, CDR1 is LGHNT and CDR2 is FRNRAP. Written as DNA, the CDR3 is TGTGCTAGTGGTGCAGACAGGACATCAAACAATGAGCAGTTCTTC. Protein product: CASGADRTSNNEQFF.

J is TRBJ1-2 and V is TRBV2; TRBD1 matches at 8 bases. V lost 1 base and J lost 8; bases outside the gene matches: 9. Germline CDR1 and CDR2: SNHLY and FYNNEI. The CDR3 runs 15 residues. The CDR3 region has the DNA TGTGCCAGCAGTGAAGAGGCAGGGGGCCTAGAGGGCTACACCTTC. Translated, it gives CASSEEAGGLEGYTF.

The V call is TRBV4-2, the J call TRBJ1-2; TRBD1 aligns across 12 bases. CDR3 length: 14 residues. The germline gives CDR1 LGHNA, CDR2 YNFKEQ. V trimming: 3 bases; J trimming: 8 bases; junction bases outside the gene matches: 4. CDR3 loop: CASSQGQGARGYTF. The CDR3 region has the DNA TGTGCCAGCAGCCAGGGACAGGGGGCACGGGGCTACACCTTC.

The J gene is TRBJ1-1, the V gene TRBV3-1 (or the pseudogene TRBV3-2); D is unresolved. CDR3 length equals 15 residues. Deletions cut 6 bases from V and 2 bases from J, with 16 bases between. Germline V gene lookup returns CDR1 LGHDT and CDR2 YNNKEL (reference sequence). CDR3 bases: TGTGCCAGCAGTCTAGGCGAATTCTTAAACACTGAAGCTTTCTTT. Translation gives CASSLGEFLNTEAFF.

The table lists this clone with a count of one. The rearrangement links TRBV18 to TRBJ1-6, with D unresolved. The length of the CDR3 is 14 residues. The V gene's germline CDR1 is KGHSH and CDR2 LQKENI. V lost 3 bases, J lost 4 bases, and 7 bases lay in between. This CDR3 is CASSPETYNSPLHF. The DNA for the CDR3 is TGTGCCAGCTCACCCGAGACATATAATTCACCCCTCCACTTT.

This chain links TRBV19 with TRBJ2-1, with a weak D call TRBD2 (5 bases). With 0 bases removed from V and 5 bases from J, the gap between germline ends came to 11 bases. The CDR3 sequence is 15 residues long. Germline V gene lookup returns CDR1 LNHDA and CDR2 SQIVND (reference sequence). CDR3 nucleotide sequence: TGTGCCAGTAGTATAGATAGACCGGGGAACAATGAGCAGTTCTTC. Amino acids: CASSIDRPGNNEQFF.

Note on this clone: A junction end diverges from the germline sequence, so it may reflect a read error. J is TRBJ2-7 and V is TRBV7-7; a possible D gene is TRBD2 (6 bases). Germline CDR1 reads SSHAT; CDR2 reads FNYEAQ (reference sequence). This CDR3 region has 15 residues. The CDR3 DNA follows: TGTGCTAGCAGCTTTCCGGGAGCAAGTCGTTACGAGCAGTACTTC. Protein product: CASSFPGASRYEQYF. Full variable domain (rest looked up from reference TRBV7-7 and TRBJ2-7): GAGVSQSPRYKVTKRGQDVTLRCDPISSHATLYWYQQALGQGPEFLTYFNYEAQPDKSGLPSDRFSAERPEGSISTLTIQRTEQRDSAMYRCASSFPGASRYEQYFGPGTRLTVT.

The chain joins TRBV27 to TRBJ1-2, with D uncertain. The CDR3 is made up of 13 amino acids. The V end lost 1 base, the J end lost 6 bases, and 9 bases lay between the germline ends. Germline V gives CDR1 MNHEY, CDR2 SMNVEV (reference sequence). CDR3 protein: CASSLLSGDGYTF. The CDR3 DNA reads TGTGCCAGCAGTTTATTAAGCGGGGATGGCTACACCTTC.

DNA of the CDR3: TGTGCCAGCTCCCCCGCGAGCTTAGCGGGGGGGTCAGATACGCAGTATTTT. Amino acid sequence: CASSPASLAGGSDTQYF. V usage is TRBV18 and J usage is TRBJ2-3; 11 bases fit TRBD2. The germline V gene encodes CDR1 KGHSH and CDR2 LQKENI. This CDR3 comprises 17 residues. Trimming removed 6 bases from V and 4 bases from J; junction bases left unmatched: 12.

CDR3 sequence: CASSYSKAGNTGELFF. CDR3 DNA sequence: TGTGCCAGCAGTTACTCGAAGGCGGGGAACACCGGGGAGCTGTTTTTT. V gene TRBV6-7 combines with J gene TRBJ2-2, with D possibly matching TRBD2 (5 bases). TRBV6-7 is assigned to the ORF class and has an uncertain function. V lost 0 bases, J lost 1 base, and 9 bases lay in between. There are 16 residues in the CDR3.

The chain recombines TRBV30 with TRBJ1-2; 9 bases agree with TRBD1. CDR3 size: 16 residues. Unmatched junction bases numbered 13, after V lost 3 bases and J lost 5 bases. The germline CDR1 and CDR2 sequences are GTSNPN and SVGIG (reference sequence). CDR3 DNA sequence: TGTGCCTGGAGCCGCCCTGACAGGGGGAGTGGGTATGGCTACACCTTC. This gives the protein CAWSRPDRGSGYGYTF.

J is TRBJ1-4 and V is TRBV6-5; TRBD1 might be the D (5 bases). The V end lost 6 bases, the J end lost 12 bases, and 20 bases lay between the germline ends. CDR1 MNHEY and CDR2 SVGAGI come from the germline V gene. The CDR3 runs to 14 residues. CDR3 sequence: CASSHLLNSGELFF. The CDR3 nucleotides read TGTGCCAGCAGCCATTTATTAAACTCGGGGGAACTGTTTTTT.

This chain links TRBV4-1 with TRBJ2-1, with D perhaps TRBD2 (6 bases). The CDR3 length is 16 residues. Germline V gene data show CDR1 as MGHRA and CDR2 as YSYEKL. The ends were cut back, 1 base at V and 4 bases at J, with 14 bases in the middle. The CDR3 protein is CASSQAPGVGYNEQFF. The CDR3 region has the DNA TGCGCCAGCAGCCAAGCCCCGGGGGTAGGGTACAATGAGCAGTTCTTC.

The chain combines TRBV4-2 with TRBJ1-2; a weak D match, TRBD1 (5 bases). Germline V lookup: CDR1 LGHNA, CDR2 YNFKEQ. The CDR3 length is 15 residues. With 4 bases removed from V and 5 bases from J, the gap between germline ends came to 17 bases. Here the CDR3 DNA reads TGTGCCAGCAGCCCCACGGGGGGTTTACCGTATGGCTACACCTTC. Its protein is CASSPTGGLPYGYTF.

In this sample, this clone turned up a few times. CDR3 in DNA: TGCGCCAGCAGTCATGGGAGGACAGGGTCCAGAGAAAAACTGTTTTTT. Translated: CASSHGRTGSREKLFF. The chain joins TRBV23-1 to TRBJ1-4, with TRBD1 matching 8 bases. TRBV23-1 is labeled an ORF, and its function is uncertain. This CDR3 contains 16 residues. Trimming cost V 3 bases and J 8 bases; bases outside gene matches: 11.

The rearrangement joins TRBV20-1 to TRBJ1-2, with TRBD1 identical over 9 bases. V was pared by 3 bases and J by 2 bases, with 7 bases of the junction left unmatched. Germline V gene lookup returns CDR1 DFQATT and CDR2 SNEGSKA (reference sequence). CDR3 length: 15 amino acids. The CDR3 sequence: CSASQGQGLNYGYTF. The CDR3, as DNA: TGCAGTGCTAGTCAGGGACAGGGCCTAAACTATGGCTACACCTTC.

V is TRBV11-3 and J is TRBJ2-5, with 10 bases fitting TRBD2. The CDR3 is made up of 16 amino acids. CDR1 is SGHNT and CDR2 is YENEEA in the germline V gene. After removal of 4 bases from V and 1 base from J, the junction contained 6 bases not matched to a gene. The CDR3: CASSSGLAASQETQYF. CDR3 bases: TGTGCCAGCAGCTCCGGACTAGCGGCTTCCCAAGAGACCCAGTACTTC.

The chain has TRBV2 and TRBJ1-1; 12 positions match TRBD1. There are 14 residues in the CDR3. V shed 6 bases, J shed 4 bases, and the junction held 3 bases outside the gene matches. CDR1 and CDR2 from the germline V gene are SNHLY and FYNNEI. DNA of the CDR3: TGTGCCAGCAGCCGGGACAGGGGGCTCACTGAAGCTTTCTTT. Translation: CASSRDRGLTEAFF.

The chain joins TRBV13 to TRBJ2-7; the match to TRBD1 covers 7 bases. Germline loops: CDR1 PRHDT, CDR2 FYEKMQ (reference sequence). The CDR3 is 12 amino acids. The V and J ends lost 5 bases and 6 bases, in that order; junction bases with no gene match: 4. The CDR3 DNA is TGTGCCAGCAGCCCCAACAGGGGCGAGCAGTACTTC. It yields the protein CASSPNRGEQYF.